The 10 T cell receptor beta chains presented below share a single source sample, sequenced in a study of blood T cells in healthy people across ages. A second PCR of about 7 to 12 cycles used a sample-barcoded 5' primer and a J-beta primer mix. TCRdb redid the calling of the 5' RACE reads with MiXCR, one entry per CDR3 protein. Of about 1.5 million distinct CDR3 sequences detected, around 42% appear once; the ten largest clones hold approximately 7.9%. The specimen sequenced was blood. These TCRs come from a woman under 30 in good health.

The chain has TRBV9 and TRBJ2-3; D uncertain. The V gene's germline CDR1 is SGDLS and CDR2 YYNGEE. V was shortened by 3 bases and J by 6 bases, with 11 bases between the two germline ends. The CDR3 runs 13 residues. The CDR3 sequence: CASSAPRSDTQYF. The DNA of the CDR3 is TGTGCCAGCAGCGCCCCTAGGTCGGATACGCAGTATTTT.

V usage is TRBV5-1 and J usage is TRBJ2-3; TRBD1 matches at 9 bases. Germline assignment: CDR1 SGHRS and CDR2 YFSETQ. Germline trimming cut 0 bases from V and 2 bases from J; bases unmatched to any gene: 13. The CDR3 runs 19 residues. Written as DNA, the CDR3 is TGCGCCAGCAGCTTGGACTCCCGGACAGGGGATGCTTTCACAGATACGCAGTATTTT. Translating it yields CASSLDSRTGDAFTDTQYF.

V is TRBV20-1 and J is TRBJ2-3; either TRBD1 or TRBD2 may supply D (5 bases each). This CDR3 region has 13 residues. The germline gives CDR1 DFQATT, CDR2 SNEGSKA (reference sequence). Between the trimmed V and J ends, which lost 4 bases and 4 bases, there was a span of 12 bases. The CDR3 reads CSAIGDASDTQYF. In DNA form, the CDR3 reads TGCAGTGCTATTGGGGACGCCTCAGATACGCAGTATTTT.

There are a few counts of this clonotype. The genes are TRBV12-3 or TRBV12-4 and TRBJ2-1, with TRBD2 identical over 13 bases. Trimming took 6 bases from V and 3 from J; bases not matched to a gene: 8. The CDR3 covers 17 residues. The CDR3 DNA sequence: TGTGCCAGCAGGTCACTAGCGGGGGGGGTCTTCTACAATGAGCAGTTCTTC. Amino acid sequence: CASRSLAGGVFYNEQFF.

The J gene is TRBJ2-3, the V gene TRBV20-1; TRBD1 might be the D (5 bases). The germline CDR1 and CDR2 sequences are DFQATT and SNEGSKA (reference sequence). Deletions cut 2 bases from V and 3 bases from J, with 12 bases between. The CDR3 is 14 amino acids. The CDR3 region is CSARLVGETDTQYF. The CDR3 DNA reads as TGCAGTGCTAGATTGGTAGGGGAAACAGATACGCAGTATTTT.

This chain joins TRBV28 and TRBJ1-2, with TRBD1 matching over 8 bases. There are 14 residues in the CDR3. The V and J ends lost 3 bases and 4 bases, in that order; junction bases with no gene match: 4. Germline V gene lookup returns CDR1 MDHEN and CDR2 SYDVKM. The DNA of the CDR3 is TGTGCCAGCAGTTTGCACAGGGGGGCCTATGGCTACACCTTC. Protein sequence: CASSLHRGAYGYTF.

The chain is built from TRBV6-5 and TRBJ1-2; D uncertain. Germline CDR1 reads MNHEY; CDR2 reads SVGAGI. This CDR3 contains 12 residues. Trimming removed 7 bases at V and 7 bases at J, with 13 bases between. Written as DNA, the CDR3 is TGTGCCAGCACCGACCCTGTAGGTGGCTACACCTTC. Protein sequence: CASTDPVGGYTF.

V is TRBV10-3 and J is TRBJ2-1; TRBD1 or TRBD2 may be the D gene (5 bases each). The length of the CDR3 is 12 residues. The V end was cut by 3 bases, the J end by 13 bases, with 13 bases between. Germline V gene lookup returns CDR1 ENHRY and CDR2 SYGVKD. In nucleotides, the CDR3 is TGTGCCATCAGTGACGGTGGGGGTTTCCAGTTCTTC. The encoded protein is CAISDGGGFQFF.

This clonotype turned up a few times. The chain's CDR3 is CASSPTSGINNEQFF. CDR3 coding DNA: TGTGCCAGCAGCCCGACTAGCGGTATTAACAATGAGCAGTTCTTC. This chain uses TRBV12-3 or TRBV12-4 with TRBJ2-1, with TRBD2 identical over 9 bases. The CDR3 totals 15 residues. Trimming at V came to 6 bases and at J to 5 bases, leaving 8 bases not matched to a gene.

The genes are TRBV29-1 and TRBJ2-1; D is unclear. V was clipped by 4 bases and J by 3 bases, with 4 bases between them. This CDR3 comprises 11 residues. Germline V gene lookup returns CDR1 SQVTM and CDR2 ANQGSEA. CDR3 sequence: CSVVYYNEQFF. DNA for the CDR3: TGCAGCGTTGTCTACTACAATGAGCAGTTCTTC.